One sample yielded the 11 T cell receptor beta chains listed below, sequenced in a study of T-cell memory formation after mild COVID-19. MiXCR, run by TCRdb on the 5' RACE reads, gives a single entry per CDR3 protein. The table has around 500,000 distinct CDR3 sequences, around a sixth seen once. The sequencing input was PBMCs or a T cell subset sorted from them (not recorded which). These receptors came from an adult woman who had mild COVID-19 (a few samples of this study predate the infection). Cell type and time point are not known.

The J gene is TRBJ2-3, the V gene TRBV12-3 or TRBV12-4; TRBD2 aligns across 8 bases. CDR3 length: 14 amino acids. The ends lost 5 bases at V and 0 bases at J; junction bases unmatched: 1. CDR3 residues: CASSSGGSTDTQYF. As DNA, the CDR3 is TGTGCCAGCAGTAGCGGGGGTAGCACAGATACGCAGTATTTT.

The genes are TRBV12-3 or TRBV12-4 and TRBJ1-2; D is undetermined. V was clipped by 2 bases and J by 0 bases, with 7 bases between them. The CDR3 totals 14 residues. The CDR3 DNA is TGTGCCAGCAGTTTATCCTCCCCTAACTATGGCTACACCTTC. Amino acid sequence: CASSLSSPNYGYTF.

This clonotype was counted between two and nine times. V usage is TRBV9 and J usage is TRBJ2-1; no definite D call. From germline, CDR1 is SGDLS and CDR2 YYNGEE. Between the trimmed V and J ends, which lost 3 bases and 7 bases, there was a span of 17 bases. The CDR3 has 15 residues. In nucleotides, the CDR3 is TGTGCCAGCAGCGCGAGCGTAAAGACCATTAATGAGCAGTTCTTC. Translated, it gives CASSASVKTINEQFF.

The CDR3 protein is CASRVDSSNQPQHF. In DNA form, the CDR3 reads TGTGCCAGCAGGGTGGACAGTAGCAATCAGCCCCAGCATTTT. The J gene is TRBJ1-5, the V gene TRBV12-3 or TRBV12-4, with D perhaps matching TRBD1 (6 bases). The length of the CDR3 is 14 residues. Trimming left V 6 bases short and J 0 bases short, with 9 bases between.

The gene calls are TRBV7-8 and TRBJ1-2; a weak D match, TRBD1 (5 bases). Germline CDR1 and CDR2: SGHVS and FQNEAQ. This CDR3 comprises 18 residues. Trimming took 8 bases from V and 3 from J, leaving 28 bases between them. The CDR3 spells CASSIGAGVIVRDYGYTF. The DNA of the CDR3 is TGTGCCAGCTCCATCGGAGCGGGGGTAATCGTACGGGACTATGGCTACACCTTC.

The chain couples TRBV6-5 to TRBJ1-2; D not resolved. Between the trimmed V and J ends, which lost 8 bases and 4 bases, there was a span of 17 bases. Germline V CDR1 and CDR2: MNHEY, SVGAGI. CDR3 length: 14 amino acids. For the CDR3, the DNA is TGTGCCAGCCTTAGCCCTTTAAAGGGCTATGGCTACACCTTC. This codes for CASLSPLKGYGYTF.

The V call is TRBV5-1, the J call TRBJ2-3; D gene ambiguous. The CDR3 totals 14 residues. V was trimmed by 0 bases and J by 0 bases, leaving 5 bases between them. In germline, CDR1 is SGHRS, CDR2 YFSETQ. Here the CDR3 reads CASSLGHSTDTQYF. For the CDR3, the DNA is TGCGCCAGCAGCTTGGGACATAGCACAGATACGCAGTATTTT.

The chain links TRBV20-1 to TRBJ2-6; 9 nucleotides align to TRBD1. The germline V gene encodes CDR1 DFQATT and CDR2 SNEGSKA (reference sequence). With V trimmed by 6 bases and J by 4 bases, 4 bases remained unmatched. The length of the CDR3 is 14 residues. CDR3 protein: CSAGTGMGANVLTF. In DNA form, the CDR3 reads TGCAGTGCAGGGACAGGGATGGGGGCCAACGTCCTGACTTTC.

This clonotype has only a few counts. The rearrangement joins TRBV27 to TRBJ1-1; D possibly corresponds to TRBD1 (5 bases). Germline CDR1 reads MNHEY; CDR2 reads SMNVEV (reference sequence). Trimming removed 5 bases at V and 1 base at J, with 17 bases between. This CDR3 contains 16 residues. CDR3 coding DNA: TGTGCCAGCAGTCGGCAAAGGGGTAGGGGGAACACTGAAGCTTTCTTT. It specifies CASSRQRGRGNTEAFF.

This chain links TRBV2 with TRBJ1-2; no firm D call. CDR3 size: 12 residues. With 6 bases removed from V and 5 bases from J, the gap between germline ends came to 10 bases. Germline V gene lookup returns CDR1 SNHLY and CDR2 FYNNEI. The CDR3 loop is CASSWTDYGYTF. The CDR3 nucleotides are TGTGCCAGCAGCTGGACCGATTATGGCTACACCTTC. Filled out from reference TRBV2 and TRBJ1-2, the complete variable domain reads EPEVTQTPSHQVTQMGQEVILRCVPISNHLYFYWYRQILGQKVEFLVSFYNNEISEKSEIFDDQFSVERPDGSNFTLKIRSTKLEDSAMYFCASSWTDYGYTFGSGTRLTVV.

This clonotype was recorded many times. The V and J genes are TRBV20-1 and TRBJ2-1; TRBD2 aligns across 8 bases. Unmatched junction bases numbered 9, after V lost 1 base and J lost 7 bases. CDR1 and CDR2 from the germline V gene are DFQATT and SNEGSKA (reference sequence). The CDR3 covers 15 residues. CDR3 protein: CSARVVTSGRNEQFF. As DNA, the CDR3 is TGCAGTGCTAGAGTCGTAACTAGCGGAAGAAATGAGCAGTTCTTC.